This TCR beta chain was captured by sequencing in a study of a mutant IDH1 vaccine in newly diagnosed glioma. The wider study: Beginning 4-6 weeks after radiotherapy alone, or with temozolomide cycles, vaccination took place. Every participant had undergone radiotherapy, temozolomide, or both before, and most underwent both.

Remarks on this clone: The antigen is not known.

Trimming took 4 bases from V and 4 from J; bases not matched to a gene: 11. CDR3 length: 17 residues. Germline V gene lookup returns CDR1 SGHRS and CDR2 YFSETQ. Documented time point: week 47, end of study. Each dose of the vaccine consisted of 300 ug of mutant IDH1 20-mer peptide, with topical imiquimod. Astrocytomas that were new, WHO grade 3 or 4, IDH1-mutant and ATRX-lost were present in the donors. Sequencing was performed with immunoSEQ multiplex PCR; in TCRdb, only in-frame clones are kept and a portion is missing. The sample shows tens of thousands of clones, roughly 72% of them seen only once.

The sequence came from a woman between 40 and 50 years old with glioma. Some clones in this sample may be carry-over from other donors' samples. The source material was PBMCs, sampled from a glioma patient whose treatment included an IDH1 peptide vaccine. The chain combines TRBV5-1 with TRBJ2-2; 9 bases match TRBD1. The CDR3 nucleotides read TGCGCCAGCAGCCCCTTCCCGGACAGGGGAAGCACCGGGGAGCTGTTTTTT. It specifies CASSPFPDRGSTGELFF.